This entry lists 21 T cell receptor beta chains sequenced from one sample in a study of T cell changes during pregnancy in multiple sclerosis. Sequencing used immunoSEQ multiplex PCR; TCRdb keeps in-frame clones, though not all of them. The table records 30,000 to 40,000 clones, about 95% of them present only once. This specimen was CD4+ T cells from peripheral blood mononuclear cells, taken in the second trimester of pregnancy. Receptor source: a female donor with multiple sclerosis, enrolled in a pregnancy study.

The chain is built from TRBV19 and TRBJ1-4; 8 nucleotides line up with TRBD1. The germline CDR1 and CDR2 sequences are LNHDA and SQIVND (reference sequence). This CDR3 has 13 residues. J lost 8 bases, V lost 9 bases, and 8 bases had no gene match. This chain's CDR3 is CASGQGGLEKLFF. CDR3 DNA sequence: TGTGCCAGCGGACAGGGCGGTCTCGAAAAACTGTTTTTT.

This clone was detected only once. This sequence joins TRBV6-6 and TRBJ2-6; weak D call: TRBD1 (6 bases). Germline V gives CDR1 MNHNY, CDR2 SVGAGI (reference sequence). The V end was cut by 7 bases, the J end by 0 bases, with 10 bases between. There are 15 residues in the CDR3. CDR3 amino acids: CASTGQHSGANVLTF. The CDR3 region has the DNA TGTGCCAGCACAGGACAGCACTCTGGGGCCAACGTCCTGACTTTC.

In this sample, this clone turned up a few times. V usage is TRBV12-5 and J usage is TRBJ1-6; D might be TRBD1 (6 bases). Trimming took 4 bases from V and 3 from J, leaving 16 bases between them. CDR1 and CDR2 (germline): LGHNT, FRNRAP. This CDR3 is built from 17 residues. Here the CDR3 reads CASGSPGGAVYNSPLHF. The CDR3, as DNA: TGTGCTAGTGGTTCCCCCGGGGGGGCCGTCTATAATTCACCCCTCCACTTT.

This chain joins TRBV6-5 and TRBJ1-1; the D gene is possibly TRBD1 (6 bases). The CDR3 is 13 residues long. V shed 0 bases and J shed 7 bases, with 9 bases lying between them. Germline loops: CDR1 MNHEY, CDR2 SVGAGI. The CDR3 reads CASSYSTDSEAFF. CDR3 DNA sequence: TGTGCCAGCAGTTACTCGACGGACAGTGAAGCTTTCTTT.

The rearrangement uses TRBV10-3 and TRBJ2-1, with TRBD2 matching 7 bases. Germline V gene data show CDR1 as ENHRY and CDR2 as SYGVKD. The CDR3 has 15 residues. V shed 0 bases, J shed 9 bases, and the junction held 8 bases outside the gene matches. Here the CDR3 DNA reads TGTGCCATCAGTGAGTCGAGACTAGCTTCCAGTGAGCAGTTCTTC. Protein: CAISESRLASSEQFF.

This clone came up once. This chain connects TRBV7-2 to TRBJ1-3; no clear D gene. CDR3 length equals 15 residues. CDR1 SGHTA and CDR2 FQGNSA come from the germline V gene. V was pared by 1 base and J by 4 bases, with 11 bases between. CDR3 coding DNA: TGTGCCAGCAGCTTAGATCGGGGTTCCGGAAACACCATATATTTT. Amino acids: CASSLDRGSGNTIYF.

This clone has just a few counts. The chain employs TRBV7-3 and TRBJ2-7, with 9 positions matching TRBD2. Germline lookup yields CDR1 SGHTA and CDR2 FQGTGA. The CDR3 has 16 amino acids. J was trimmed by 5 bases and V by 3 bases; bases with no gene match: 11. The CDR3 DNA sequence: TGTGCCAGCAGCTTTCTACCGAGGGCTAGCGGGAACGAGCAGTACTTC. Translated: CASSFLPRASGNEQYF.

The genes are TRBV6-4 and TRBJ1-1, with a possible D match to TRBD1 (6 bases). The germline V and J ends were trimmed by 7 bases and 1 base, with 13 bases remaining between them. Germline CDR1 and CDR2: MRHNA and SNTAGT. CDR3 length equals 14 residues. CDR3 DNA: TGTGCCAGCAAGTCACAGGGATGGAACACTGAAGCTTTCTTT. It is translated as CASKSQGWNTEAFF.

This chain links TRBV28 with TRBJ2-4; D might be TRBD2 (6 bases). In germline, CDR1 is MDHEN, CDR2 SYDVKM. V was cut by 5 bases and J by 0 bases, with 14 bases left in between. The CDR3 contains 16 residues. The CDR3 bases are TGTGCCAGCAGTCCCCCCGGGGGTTTAGCCAAAAACATTCAGTACTTC. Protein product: CASSPPGGLAKNIQYF.

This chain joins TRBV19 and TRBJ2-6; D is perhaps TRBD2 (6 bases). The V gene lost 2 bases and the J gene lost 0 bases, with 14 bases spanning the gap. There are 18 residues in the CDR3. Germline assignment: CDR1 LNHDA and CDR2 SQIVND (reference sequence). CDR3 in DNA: TGTGCCAGTAGTATATTGACGGAGGGGTTCTCTGGGGCCAACGTCCTGACTTTC. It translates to CASSILTEGFSGANVLTF.

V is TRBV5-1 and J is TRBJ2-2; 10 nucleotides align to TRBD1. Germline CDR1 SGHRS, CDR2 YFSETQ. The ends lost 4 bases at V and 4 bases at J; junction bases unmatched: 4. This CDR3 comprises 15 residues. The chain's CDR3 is CASSPGQGSTGELFF. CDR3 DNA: TGCGCCAGCAGCCCGGGACAGGGGAGCACCGGGGAGCTGTTTTTT. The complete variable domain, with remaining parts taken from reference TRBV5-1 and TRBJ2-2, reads KAGVTQTPRYLIKTRGQQVTLSCSPISGHRSVSWYQQTPGQGLQFLFEYFSETQRNKGNFPGRFSGRQFSNSRSEMNVSTLELGDSALYLCASSPGQGSTGELFFGEGSRLTVL.

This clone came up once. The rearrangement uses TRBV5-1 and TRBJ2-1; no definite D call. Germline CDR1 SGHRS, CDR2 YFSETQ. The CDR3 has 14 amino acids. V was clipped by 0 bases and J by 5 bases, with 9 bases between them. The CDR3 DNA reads TGCGCCAGCAGCTTGGACGGGTGGGACAATGAGCAGTTCTTC. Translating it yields CASSLDGWDNEQFF.

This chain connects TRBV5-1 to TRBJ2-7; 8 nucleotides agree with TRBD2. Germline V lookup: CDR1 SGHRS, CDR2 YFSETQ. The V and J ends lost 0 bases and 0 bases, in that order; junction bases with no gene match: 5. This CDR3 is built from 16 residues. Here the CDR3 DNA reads TGCGCCAGCAGCTTGGGACTAGCGCCGAGCTCCTACGAGCAGTACTTC. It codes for CASSLGLAPSSYEQYF.

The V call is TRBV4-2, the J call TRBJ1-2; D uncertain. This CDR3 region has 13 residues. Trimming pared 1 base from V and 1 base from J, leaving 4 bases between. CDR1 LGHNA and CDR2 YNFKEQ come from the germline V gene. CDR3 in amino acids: CASSQGDNYGYTF. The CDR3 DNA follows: TGTGCCAGCAGCCAAGGAGATAACTATGGCTACACCTTC.

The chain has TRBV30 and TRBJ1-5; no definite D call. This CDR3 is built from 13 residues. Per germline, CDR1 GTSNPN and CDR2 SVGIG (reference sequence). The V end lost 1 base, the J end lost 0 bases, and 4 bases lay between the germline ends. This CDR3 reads CAWSGDSNQPQHF. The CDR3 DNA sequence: TGTGCCTGGAGTGGAGATAGCAATCAGCCCCAGCATTTT.

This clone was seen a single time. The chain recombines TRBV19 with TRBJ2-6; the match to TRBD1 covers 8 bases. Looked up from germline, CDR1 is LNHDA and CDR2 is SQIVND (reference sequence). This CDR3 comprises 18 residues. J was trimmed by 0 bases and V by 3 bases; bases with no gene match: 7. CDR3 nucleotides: TGTGCCAGTAGTATCCAGGGGGCGCGGGGCTCTGGGGCCAACGTCCTGACTTTC. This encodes CASSIQGARGSGANVLTF.

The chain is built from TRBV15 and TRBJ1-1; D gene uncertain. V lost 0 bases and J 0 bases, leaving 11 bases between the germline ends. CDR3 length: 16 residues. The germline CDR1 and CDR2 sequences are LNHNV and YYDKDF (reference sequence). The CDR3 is CATSRDLRLMNTEAFF. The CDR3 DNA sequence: TGTGCCACCAGCAGAGACCTCAGGTTAATGAACACTGAAGCTTTCTTT.

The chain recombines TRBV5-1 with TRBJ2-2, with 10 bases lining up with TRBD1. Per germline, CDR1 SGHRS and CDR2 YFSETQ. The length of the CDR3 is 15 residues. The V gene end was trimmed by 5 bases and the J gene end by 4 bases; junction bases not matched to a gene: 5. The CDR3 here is CASRGGQGVTGELFF. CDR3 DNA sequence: TGCGCCAGCAGGGGAGGACAGGGGGTCACCGGGGAGCTGTTTTTT.

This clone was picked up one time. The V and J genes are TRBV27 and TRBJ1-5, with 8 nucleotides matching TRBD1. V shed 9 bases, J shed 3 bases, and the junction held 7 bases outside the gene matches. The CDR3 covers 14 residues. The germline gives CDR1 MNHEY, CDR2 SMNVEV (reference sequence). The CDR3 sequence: CASSGQAPNQPQHF. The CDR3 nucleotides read TGTGCCAGTTCGGGACAGGCCCCCAATCAGCCCCAGCATTTT.

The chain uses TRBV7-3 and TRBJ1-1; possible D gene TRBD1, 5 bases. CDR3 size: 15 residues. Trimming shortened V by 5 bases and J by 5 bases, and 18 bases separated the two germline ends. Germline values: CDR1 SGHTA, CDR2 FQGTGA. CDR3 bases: TGTGCCAGCAGCCAATCAGGGCTCGGGAGGACTGAAGCTTTCTTT. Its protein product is CASSQSGLGRTEAFF.

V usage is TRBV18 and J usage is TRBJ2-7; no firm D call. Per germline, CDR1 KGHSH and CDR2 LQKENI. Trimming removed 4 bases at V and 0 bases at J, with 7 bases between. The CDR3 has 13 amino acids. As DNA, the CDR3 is TGTGCCAGCTCACTCCGACTCTCCTACGAGCAGTACTTC. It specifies CASSLRLSYEQYF.